A selection of T cell receptor beta chains follows, all from one sample in a study of cytomegalovirus exposure and HLA in healthy donors. Repertoires were generated with immunoSEQ multiplex PCR, while TCRdb's copy carries only in-frame clones and drops some. The sample includes around 120,000 clones, over 60% of them seen just once. Specimen: PBMCs. The receptors derive from a woman aged 40 to 55 in good health and CMV-seropositive. The CDR3 runs from the conserved cysteine through the conserved F or W. The order of the fields is J gene, D gene, V gene, CDR3 protein. The D gene is left open where the match is weak.

J: TRBJ1-4
D: NA
V: TRBV5-4
CDR3: CASSLDTPTATNEKLFF

J: TRBJ1-6
D: TRBD1
V: TRBV14
CDR3: CASSRPPGQGNSPLHF

J: TRBJ2-3
D: NA
V: TRBV10-3
CDR3: CAISERSGSTDTQYF

J: TRBJ2-6
D: NA
V: TRBV9
CDR3: CASSVHSSGANVLTF

J: TRBJ1-1
D: NA
V: TRBV5-4
CDR3: CASSLAGRGYKAFF

J: TRBJ1-6
D: TRBD1
V: TRBV9
CDR3: CASSAGQGQDLHF

J: TRBJ1-2
D: TRBD1
V: TRBV7-2
CDR3: CASSLNRGDYGYTF

J: TRBJ2-1
D: TRBD1
V: TRBV6-5
CDR3: CASSEGTDDNEQFF

J: TRBJ2-4
D: TRBD1
V: TRBV5-4
CDR3: CAGSLGTGGRGNIQYF

J: TRBJ2-6
D: NA
V: TRBV7-6
CDR3: CASSLGRNSGANVLTF

J: TRBJ2-1
D: TRBD1
V: TRBV5-1
CDR3: CATNSGQGSAYNEQFF

J: TRBJ1-5
D: NA
V: TRBV28
CDR3: CASSPGTRKPQHF

J: TRBJ2-3
D: TRBD2
V: TRBV7-9
CDR3: CASSLLAGGTDTQYF

J: TRBJ1-6
D: NA
V: TRBV19
CDR3: CASSLLEGNPLHF

J: TRBJ1-2
D: NA
V: TRBV5-8
CDR3: CASSLGEGTLSYGYTF

J: TRBJ2-1
D: NA
V: TRBV2
CDR3: CASSELRGSYNEQFF

J: TRBJ1-1
D: NA
V: TRBV28
CDR3: CASRPGGLRTEAFF

J: TRBJ1-2
D: NA
V: TRBV7-3
CDR3: CASSLTAAPENYGYTF

J: TRBJ1-4
D: NA
V: TRBV11-2
CDR3: CASSLPLGAFNEKLFF

J: TRBJ2-3
D: NA
V: TRBV9
CDR3: CASSTSTSTDTQYF

J: TRBJ1-5
D: TRBD1
V: TRBV4-1
CDR3: CASSPQVTGSLRQPQHF

J: TRBJ1-1
D: NA
V: TRBV11-1
CDR3: CASSLRGGITEAFF

J: TRBJ1-4
D: TRBD1
V: TRBV7-6
CDR3: CASSLGTGGEKLFF

J: TRBJ1-1
D: TRBD1
V: TRBV4-3
CDR3: CASSQEWDSGTQNTEAFF

J: TRBJ1-2
D: NA
V: TRBV5-6
CDR3: CASSPLTGEENYGYTF

J: TRBJ2-1
D: NA
V: TRBV29-1
CDR3: CSVPIRANEQFF

J: TRBJ1-1
D: NA
V: TRBV5-1
CDR3: CASSLSQGTEAFF

J: TRBJ1-5
D: TRBD1
V: TRBV19
CDR3: CASSQDRVQPQHF

J: TRBJ1-1
D: NA
V: TRBV29-1
CDR3: CSADKNTEAFF

J: TRBJ2-2
D: TRBD1
V: TRBV10-3
CDR3: CAISPGTGGSGELFF